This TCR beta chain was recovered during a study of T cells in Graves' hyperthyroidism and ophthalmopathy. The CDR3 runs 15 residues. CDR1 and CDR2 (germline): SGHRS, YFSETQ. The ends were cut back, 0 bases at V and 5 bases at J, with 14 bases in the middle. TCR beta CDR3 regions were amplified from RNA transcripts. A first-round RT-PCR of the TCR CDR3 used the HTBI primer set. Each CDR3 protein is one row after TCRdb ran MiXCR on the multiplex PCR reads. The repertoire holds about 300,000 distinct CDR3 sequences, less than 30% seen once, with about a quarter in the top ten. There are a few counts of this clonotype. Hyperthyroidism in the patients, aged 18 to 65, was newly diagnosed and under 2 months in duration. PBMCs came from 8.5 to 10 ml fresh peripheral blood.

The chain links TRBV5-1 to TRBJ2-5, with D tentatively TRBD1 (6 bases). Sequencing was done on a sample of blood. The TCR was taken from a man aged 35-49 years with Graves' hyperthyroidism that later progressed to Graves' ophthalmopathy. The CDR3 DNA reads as TGCGCCAGCAGCTTGGAGGGACATCGAAGTGAGACCCAGTACTTC. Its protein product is CASSLEGHRSETQYF.